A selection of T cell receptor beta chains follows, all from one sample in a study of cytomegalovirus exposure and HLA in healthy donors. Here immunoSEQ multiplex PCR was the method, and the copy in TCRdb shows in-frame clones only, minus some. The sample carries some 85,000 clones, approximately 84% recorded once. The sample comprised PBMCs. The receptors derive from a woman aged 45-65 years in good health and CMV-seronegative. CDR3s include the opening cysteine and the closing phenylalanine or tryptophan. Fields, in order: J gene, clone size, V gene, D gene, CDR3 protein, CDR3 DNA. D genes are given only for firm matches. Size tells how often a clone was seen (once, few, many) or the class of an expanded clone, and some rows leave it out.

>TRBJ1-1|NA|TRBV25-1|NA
CASRESGFNTEAFF
TGTGCCAGCAGAGAGTCGGGTTTCAACACTGAAGCTTTCTTT
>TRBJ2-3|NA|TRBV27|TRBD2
CASSRGTSGSTDTQYF
TGTGCCAGCAGCAGGGGGACTAGCGGGAGCACAGATACGCAGTATTTT
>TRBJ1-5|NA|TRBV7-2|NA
CASSPYSNQPQHF
TGTGCCAGCAGCCCGTATAGCAATCAGCCCCAGCATTTT
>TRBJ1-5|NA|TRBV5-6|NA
CASSRRTPTWDQPQHF
TGTGCCAGCAGCCGTAGGACACCTACCTGGGATCAGCCCCAGCATTTT
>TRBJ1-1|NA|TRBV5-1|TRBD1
CASRQGFTEAFF
TGCGCCAGTCGACAGGGTTTCACTGAAGCTTTCTTT
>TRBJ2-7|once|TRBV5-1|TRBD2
CASSSGASGEVRYF
TGCGCCAGCAGCTCAGGGGCTAGCGGGGAGGTTCGGTACTTC
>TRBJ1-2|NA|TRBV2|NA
CASIRVNTNYGYTF
TGTGCCAGCATCCGGGTTAATACTAACTATGGCTACACCTTC
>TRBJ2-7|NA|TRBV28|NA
CASSFPSGLYEQYF
TGTGCCAGCAGTTTTCCCTCGGGACTCTACGAGCAGTACTTC
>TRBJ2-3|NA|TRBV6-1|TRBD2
CASSSLAGGPDTQYF
TGTGCCAGCAGTTCATTAGCGGGAGGGCCAGATACGCAGTATTTT
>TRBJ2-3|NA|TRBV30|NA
CAWSVGLAPGTDTQYF
TGTGCCTGGAGTGTGGGGCTAGCGCCCGGCACAGATACGCAGTATTTT
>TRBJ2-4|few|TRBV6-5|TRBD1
CASSSGGNAKNIQYF
TGTGCCAGCAGTTCAGGGGGTAATGCCAAAAACATTCAGTACTTC
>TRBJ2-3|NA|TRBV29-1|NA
CSVDGGRSTDTQYF
TGCAGCGTTGATGGGGGCCGGAGCACAGATACGCAGTATTTT
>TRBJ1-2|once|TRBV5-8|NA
CASSPLAQNPGAPNYGYTF
TGTGCCAGCAGCCCGCTAGCTCAGAACCCAGGGGCCCCAAACTATGGCTACACCTTC
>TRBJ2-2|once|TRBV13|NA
CASSLENLAGELFF
TGTGCCAGCAGCTTAGAAAACTTGGCCGGGGAGCTGTTTTTT
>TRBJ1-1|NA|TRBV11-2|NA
CASSPGGGANTEAFF
TGTGCCAGCAGCCCTGGAGGAGGGGCGAATACTGAAGCTTTCTTT
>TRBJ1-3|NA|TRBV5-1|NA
CASRLSGNSGNTIYF
TGCGCCAGCAGGTTGTCGGGGAACTCTGGAAACACCATATATTTT
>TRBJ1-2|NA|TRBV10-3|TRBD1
CAISESGDRATGYTF
TGTGCCATCAGTGAGTCGGGGGACAGGGCTACTGGCTACACCTTC
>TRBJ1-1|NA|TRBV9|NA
CASSAPFRTEAFF
TGTGCCAGCAGCGCCCCGTTCAGAACTGAAGCTTTCTTT
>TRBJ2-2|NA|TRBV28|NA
CASSLEGPSTGELFF
TGTGCCAGCAGTTTAGAGGGCCCGAGCACCGGGGAGCTGTTTTTT
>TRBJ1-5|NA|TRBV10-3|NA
CAISETGVQPQHF
TGTGCCATCAGTGAAACAGGAGTTCAGCCCCAGCATTTT
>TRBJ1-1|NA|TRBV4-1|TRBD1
CASSPGDRENTEAFF
TGCGCCAGCAGCCCGGGGGACAGGGAGAACACTGAAGCTTTCTTT
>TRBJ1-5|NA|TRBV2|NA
CASSGAPNQPQHF
TGTGCCAGCAGTGGGGCCCCCAATCAGCCCCAGCATTTT
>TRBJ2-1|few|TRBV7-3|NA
CASSLSSSYNEQFF
TGTGCCAGCAGCTTGTCTAGCTCCTACAATGAGCAGTTCTTC
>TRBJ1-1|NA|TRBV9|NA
CASSVEVQGNTEAFF
TGTGCCAGCAGCGTAGAGGTGCAGGGGAACACTGAAGCTTTCTTT
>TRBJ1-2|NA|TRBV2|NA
CASSERSGGYTF
TGTGCCAGCAGTGAACGGTCGGGGGGCTACACCTTC
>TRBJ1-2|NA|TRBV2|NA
CASSEVEGVGGYTF
TGTGCCAGCAGTGAAGTAGAGGGGGTTGGAGGCTACACCTTC
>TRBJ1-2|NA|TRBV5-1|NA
CASSTGSGGYTF
TGCGCCAGCAGCACAGGATCAGGGGGCTACACCTTC
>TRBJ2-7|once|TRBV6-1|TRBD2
CASRGTSGYYEQYF
TGTGCCAGCAGGGGCACTAGCGGCTACTACGAGCAGTACTTC
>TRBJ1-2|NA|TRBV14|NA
CASSQDHSGYTF
TGTGCCAGCAGCCAAGATCACAGTGGCTACACCTTC
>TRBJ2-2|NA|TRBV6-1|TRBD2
CASSERGGGSGGPNTGELFF
TGTGCCAGCAGTGAAAGGGGGGGAGGTAGCGGGGGCCCGAACACCGGGGAGCTGTTTTTT
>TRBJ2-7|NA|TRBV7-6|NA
CASSSGLETYEQYF
TGTGCCAGCAGCTCGGGACTGGAGACCTACGAGCAGTACTTC
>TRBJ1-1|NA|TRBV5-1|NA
CASSLPHRQAQNTEAFF
TGCGCCAGCAGCTTGCCCCACAGACAGGCCCAGAACACTGAAGCTTTCTTT
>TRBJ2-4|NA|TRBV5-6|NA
CASSLASLGGRMLNIQYF
TGTGCCAGCAGCTTGGCGAGCCTGGGAGGTCGGATGTTAAACATTCAGTACTTC
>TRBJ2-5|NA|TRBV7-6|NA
CASSLTGTQETQYF
TGTGCCAGCAGCCTAACAGGGACCCAAGAGACCCAGTACTTC
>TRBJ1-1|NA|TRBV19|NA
CASSIGAANSHFMNTEAFF
TGTGCCAGTAGTATAGGGGCAGCCAATTCACATTTCATGAACACTGAAGCTTTCTTT
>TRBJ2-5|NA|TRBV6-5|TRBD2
CASSYQRGGPETQYF
TGTGCCAGCAGTTACCAGCGGGGGGGCCCAGAGACCCAGTACTTC
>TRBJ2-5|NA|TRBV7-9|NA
CASSLFQNQETQYF
TGTGCCAGCAGCTTATTTCAAAACCAAGAGACCCAGTACTTC